The subject of this entry is one T cell receptor (beta chain). Its binding antigen is unknown. One base away there is no much larger clone; base qualities are not given. Participants in the prospective study were aged roughly 18 to 95 years, lived in 24 United States geographic areas, and enrolled through a virtual design. Cohort assignment in the prospective study relied on participant-reported clinical history from a screening survey and a study questionnaire. In the prospective study, whole blood, serum and a nasopharyngeal or oropharyngeal swab were collected from each participant by mobile phlebotomists. Additional blood draws and questionnaires over an approximately 2-month period could optionally be provided by prospective study participants. Before DNA extraction, prospective study blood samples were shipped either frozen or at room temperature. The immunoSEQ Assay, a bias-controlled multiplex PCR, was used to amplify TCRbeta CDR3 regions from genomic DNA. As for how the authors treated the data: Nucleated cell counts per sample were estimated from amplification of reference gene primers within the assay. To quantify the absolute abundance of each unique TCRbeta CDR3 rearrangement, sequence reads were collapsed and filtered. For each sample, productive Simpson clonality was calculated as the square root of Simpson's diversity index over productive rearrangements. Here the immuneACCESS table is served through TCRdb, limited to in-frame sequences with V and J called. Missing clones are a known gap in these copies; in checked studies unresolved V genes cover under half, and the rest lacks a known reason. V, J and clone size reflect that table, while D and trimming were determined from the DNA. The sample profile shows 330,000 or so clones; 80% to 90% of them were found once. The top ten hold around 1.9% of the sample.

This specimen comes from a study of blood T cell repertoires in COVID-19 (dated by TCRdb to the early 2020s). With respect to the entire study: For ImmuneRACE Cohort 3, a participant was defined as recovered based on two consecutive negative NP/OP PCR tests, clearance by a healthcare professional, or resolution of symptoms. The collaborator samples originated in the United States, Italy and Spain and spanned the acute and convalescent phases of COVID-19. The material from the prospective study consisted of cDNA or gDNA derived from T cells, B-cell-depleted T cells, or PBMCs. Deeply sampled blood TCRbeta repertoires from subjects exposed to, actively infected with, or recovered from COVID-19 were included in the dataset. A freely available public database, intended as a resource for researchers studying the immune response to SARS-CoV-2, is where the repertoires were released. Samples were obtained from the ongoing ImmuneRACE study (first 160 participants) and from 950 to 1,500 subjects provided by 6 global collaborators. Sample metadata almost always included a de-identified subject ID, COVID-19 status, age in years and sex. HLA class I and class II types, where available, came from metadata supplied by the sample provider rather than from assay-based typing.

General conclusions and limits of the study: How much clinical and demographic metadata was included differed by source and by participant, and the metadata was provided uncurated.

The TCR was taken from a man in his forties in a cohort exposed to, infected with or recovered from COVID-19 (not recorded which). Sequenced sample: PBMCs or T cells enriched from blood (not recorded which).

Here the CDR3 is given as CASSLARGQGLTDTQYF. The bases read TGTGCCAGCAGCTTAGCGCGGGGACAGGGACTCACAGATACGCAGTATTTT. The chain is encoded by TRBV7-9 joined to TRBJ2-3, and 9 junction bases match TRBD1. Here V drops 0 bases and J drops 2 bases, and the junction holds 6 bases not matched to any gene. The CDR3 measures 17 amino acids from cysteine to phenylalanine. The sequence is cut down to CDR3 DNA, 51 bases in frame from base 1. The germline V gene (reference sequence) specifies SEHNR as CDR1 and FQNEAQ as CDR2.